The 12 T cell receptor beta chains below come from one sample, sequenced in a study of blood T cells in healthy people across ages. Primers used in a second PCR of about 6 to 11 cycles were a sample-barcoded 5' primer and a J-beta primer mix. TCRdb processed the 5' RACE reads anew with MiXCR; each CDR3 protein has one entry. The sample lists about 620,000 distinct CDR3 sequences, approximately 52% occurring once. Sequencing used blood. These receptors came from an elderly woman in good health.

The chain carries TRBV3-1 and TRBJ1-2; TRBD1 matches 8 bases. With V trimmed by 3 bases and J by 7 bases, 4 bases remained unmatched. The CDR3 runs to 13 residues. The V gene's germline CDR1 is LGHDT and CDR2 YNNKEL (reference sequence). This chain's CDR3 is CASSQTGESGYTF. DNA for the CDR3: TGTGCCAGCAGCCAGACAGGGGAGAGTGGCTACACCTTC. The entire variable domain, with the rest obtained from reference TRBV3-1 and TRBJ1-2, is as follows: DTAVSQTPKYLVTQMGNDKSIKCEQNLGHDTMYWYKQDSKKFLKIMFSYNNKELIINETVPNRFSPKSPDKAHLNLHINSLELGDSAVYFCASSQTGESGYTFGSGTRLTVV.

The chain links TRBV29-1 to TRBJ2-7; D is undetermined. The V and J ends lost 2 bases and 2 bases respectively, with 4 bases between them. The CDR3 is 11 residues long. Germline lookup yields CDR1 SQVTM and CDR2 ANQGSEA. In nucleotides, the CDR3 is TGCAGCGTTGAACAGGCCTACGAGCAGTACTTC. Protein product: CSVEQAYEQYF.

A word on this clonotype: Just one base apart from a much larger clone, this may be a read error. This chain joins TRBV5-4 and TRBJ2-5, with TRBD1 matching 7 bases. The DNA end is a closer match to TRBJ2-7, so the J assignment may be wrong. Germline V gives CDR1 SGHNT, CDR2 YYREEE (reference sequence). CDR3 length: 13 amino acids. CDR3 sequence reads: CASSIHRGDEQYF. The CDR3 bases are TGTGCCAGCAGCATCCACAGGGGTGACGAGCAGTACTTC.

This clonotype has only a few counts. This sequence joins TRBV12-3 or TRBV12-4 and TRBJ2-2; 7 positions match TRBD1. V dropped 5 bases and J dropped 3; count of bases not matched to a gene: 6. The CDR3 runs 15 residues. The CDR3 region has the DNA TGTGCCAGCAGTATACAGGGGTCTGACACCGGGGAGCTGTTTTTT. Amino acids: CASSIQGSDTGELFF.

This clonotype has a single count. V and J are TRBV15 and TRBJ2-6; D possibly matches TRBD1 or TRBD2 (5 bases each). The CDR3 runs to 15 residues. V lost 2 bases and J lost 2, with 7 bases in between. In germline, CDR1 is LNHNV, CDR2 YYDKDF (reference sequence). The CDR3 here is CATSRQGAGANVLTF. The CDR3 nucleotides read TGTGCCACCAGCAGACAGGGAGCTGGGGCCAACGTCCTGACTTTC. The complete variable domain, with remaining parts taken from reference TRBV15 and TRBJ2-6, reads DAMVIQNPRYQVTQFGKPVTLSCSQTLNHNVMYWYQQKSSQAPKLLFHYYDKDFNNEADTPDNFQSRRPNTSFCFLDIRSPGLGDTAMYLCATSRQGAGANVLTFGAGSRLTVL.

This clonotype was seen many times. The V call is TRBV12-3 or TRBV12-4, the J call TRBJ2-1; maybe TRBD2 (5 bases). Trimming took 5 bases from V and 5 from J, leaving 10 bases between them. The CDR3 is 13 residues long. The CDR3 region is CASSPRVNNEQFF. CDR3 nucleotides: TGTGCCAGCAGTCCGAGGGTTAACAATGAGCAGTTCTTC.

The rearrangement joins TRBV5-6 to TRBJ1-2, with no clear D. The length of the CDR3 is 14 residues. Trimming shortened V by 4 bases and J by 3 bases, and 13 bases separated the two germline ends. Looked up from germline, CDR1 is SGHDT and CDR2 is YYEEEE. This CDR3 is CASSTSGRDYGYTF. CDR3 in DNA: TGTGCCAGCAGCACCTCTGGACGCGACTATGGCTACACCTTC.

This chain connects TRBV7-2 to TRBJ2-7; D may match TRBD1 or TRBD2 (5 bases each). Germline-derived CDR1 and CDR2 are SGHTA and FQGNSA. Trimming removed 6 bases at V and 3 bases at J, with 18 bases between. The length of the CDR3 is 15 residues. The CDR3 DNA is TGTGCCAGCAGTTCCGTTTGGGGGAGTGGCTACGAGCAGTACTTC. It translates to CASSSVWGSGYEQYF.

V is TRBV10-3 and J is TRBJ2-1; TRBD2 matches 10 bases. CDR1 and CDR2 (germline): ENHRY, SYGVKD. This CDR3 comprises 17 residues. V lost 3 bases, J lost 4 bases, and 9 bases stayed unmatched. Here the CDR3 DNA reads TGTGCCATCAGTGATAACAGCGGGAGGGCCTCTTACAATGAGCAGTTCTTC. This gives the protein CAISDNSGRASYNEQFF.

The chain recombines TRBV12-3 or TRBV12-4 with TRBJ1-4, with 8 bases that match TRBD1. The CDR3 is 16 amino acids. J gave up 5 bases and V 6 bases, and 11 bases lay outside the gene matches. The CDR3 protein is CASRPDRGIRNEKLFF. CDR3 coding DNA: TGTGCCAGCAGACCCGACAGGGGTATCAGGAATGAAAAACTGTTTTTT.

The chain links TRBV10-3 to TRBJ1-2; 7 bases are a match to TRBD1. Per the germline V gene, CDR1 is ENHRY and CDR2 is SYGVKD. This CDR3 comprises 15 residues. J was trimmed by 0 bases and V by 10 bases; bases with no gene match: 11. CDR3 protein: CASYDRELSNYGYTF. Here the CDR3 DNA reads TGTGCCAGCTACGACAGGGAACTGTCTAACTATGGCTACACCTTC.

V gene TRBV3-1 combines with J gene TRBJ1-5; no clear D gene. V was pared by 0 bases and J by 3 bases, with 9 bases between. Germline CDR1 and CDR2: LGHDT and YNNKEL (reference sequence). This CDR3 has 15 residues. CDR3 in amino acids: CASSQDIGLNQPQHF. DNA of the CDR3: TGTGCCAGCAGCCAAGATATAGGGCTCAATCAGCCCCAGCATTTT. The whole variable domain, remainder taken from reference TRBV3-1 and TRBJ1-5, is DTAVSQTPKYLVTQMGNDKSIKCEQNLGHDTMYWYKQDSKKFLKIMFSYNNKELIINETVPNRFSPKSPDKAHLNLHINSLELGDSAVYFCASSQDIGLNQPQHFGDGTRLSIL.